This T cell receptor beta chain is drawn from a study of cytomegalovirus exposure and HLA in healthy donors. This PCR relied on a set of 60 Vbeta primers and 13 Jbeta primers. Assay used: immunoSEQ multiplex PCR; TCRdb lists only in-frame clones, some missing. Here the sample spans more than 90,000 clones, around 78% being singletons. The CDR3 covers 14 residues. The germline V gene encodes CDR1 SGHAT and CDR2 FQNNGV. V lost 5 bases, J lost 6 bases, and 0 bases stayed unmatched. This clone occurred once. V is TRBV11-2 and J is TRBJ2-1, with 14 bases that match TRBD2. Sequenced input: PBMCs. The TCR originated in a man aged 30-40 years in good health and CMV-seronegative. The CDR3 sequence: CASSGTSGSNEQFF. CDR3 nucleotide sequence: TGTGCCAGCAGCGGGACTAGCGGGAGCAATGAGCAGTTCTTC.